This TCR beta chain was documented in a study of spatial heterogeneity in lung cancer. Study overall: Detection consistently yielded more beta chains than alpha chains. In raw reads, more than eight appearances on average were recorded for each unique TCR and UMI combination. Findings and limits, study-wide: Ubiquitous, expanded tumor-derived TCRs were more frequently observed in blood at resection than at follow-up.

TCRdb re-analysed the 5' RACE reads in MiXCR, keeping a single row per CDR3 protein. The top ten hold less than 35% of the sample, which has 7,500 to 9,000 distinct CDR3 sequences, 7% to 9.5% seen once. V was clipped by 2 bases and J by 3 bases, with 8 bases between them. The germline V gene encodes CDR1 SGHRS and CDR2 YFSETQ. CDR3 length: 14 residues. This clonotype ranks as medium-sized. Its antigen is unidentified. Time point denoted: sample taken at primary tumor resection. Unsorted whole RNA samples from tumor, nontumor lung or frozen PBMC were sequenced. The donors comprised about 69 untreated early-stage non-small cell lung cancer patients.

The sequencing used PBMCs, collected at surgery. This TCR derives from a female donor with early-stage non-small cell lung cancer. J is TRBJ1-4 and V is TRBV5-1; D is unresolved. CDR3 protein: CASSFHGPNEKLFF. The CDR3 nucleotides read TGCGCCAGCAGCTTTCACGGACCTAATGAAAAACTGTTTTTT.